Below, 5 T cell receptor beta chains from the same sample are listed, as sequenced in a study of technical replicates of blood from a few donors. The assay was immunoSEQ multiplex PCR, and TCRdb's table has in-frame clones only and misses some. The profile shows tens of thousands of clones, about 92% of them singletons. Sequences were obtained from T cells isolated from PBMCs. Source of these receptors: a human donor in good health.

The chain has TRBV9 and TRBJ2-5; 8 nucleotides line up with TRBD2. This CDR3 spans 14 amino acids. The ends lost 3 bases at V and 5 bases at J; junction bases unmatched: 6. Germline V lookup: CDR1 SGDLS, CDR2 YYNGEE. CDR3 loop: CASSEQREIETQYF. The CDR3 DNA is TGTGCCAGCAGCGAGCAGCGGGAGATCGAGACCCAGTACTTC.

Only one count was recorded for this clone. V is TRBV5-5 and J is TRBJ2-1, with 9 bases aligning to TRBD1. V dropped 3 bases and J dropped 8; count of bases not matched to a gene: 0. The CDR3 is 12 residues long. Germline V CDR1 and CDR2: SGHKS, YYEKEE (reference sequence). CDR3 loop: CASSWTGDEQFF. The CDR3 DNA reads TGTGCCAGCAGCTGGACAGGGGATGAGCAGTTCTTC.

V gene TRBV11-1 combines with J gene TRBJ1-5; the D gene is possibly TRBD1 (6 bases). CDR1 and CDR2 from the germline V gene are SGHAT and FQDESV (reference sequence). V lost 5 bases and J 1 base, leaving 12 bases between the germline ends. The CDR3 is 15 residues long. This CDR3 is CASSAGQGSNQPQHF. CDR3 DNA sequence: TGTGCCAGCAGCGCAGGGCAGGGGAGCAATCAGCCCCAGCATTTT. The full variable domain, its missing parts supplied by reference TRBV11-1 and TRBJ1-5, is EAEVAQSPRYKITEKSQAVAFWCDPISGHATLYWYRQILGQGPELLVQFQDESVVDDSQLPKDRFSAERLKGVDSTLKIQPAELGDSAMYLCASSAGQGSNQPQHFGDGTRLSIL.

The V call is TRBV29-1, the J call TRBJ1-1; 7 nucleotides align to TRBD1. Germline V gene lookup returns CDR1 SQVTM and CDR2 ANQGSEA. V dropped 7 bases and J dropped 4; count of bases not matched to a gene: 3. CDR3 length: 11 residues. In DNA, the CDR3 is TGCAGCGGGGCAGGGGGCACTGAAGCTTTCTTT. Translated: CSGAGGTEAFF.

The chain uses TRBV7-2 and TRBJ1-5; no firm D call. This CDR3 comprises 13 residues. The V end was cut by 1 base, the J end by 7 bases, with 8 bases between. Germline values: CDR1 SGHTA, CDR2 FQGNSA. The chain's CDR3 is CASSLGGRQPQHF. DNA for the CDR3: TGTGCCAGCAGCTTAGGTGGCAGACAGCCCCAGCATTTT.